The source of this T cell receptor beta chain is a study of blood T cell repertoires in COVID-19. About the research overall: Spain, Italy and the United States supplied samples that represented acute and convalescent COVID-19.

Per the authors' pipeline: How many nucleated cells were present was estimated from reference gene primer amplification. The table came from immunoSEQ multiplex PCR; TCRdb's copy has only in-frame clones and leaves some out. V, J and clone size were drawn from that table, and D and trimming were deduced from the DNA. The sample has approximately 20,000 clones, 82% seen once. The CDR3 sequence is 13 residues long. Germline assignment: CDR1 SGDLS and CDR2 YYNGEE. The V end lost 2 bases, the J end lost 6 bases, and 8 bases lay between the germline ends. The receptor was derived from a human donor in a cohort sampled during active COVID-19. V gene TRBV9 combines with J gene TRBJ2-2; D is undetermined. Sequences were obtained from peripheral blood. This chain's CDR3 is CASSVPFAGELFF. In DNA form, the CDR3 reads TGTGCCAGCAGCGTCCCTTTTGCCGGGGAGCTGTTTTTT.